Each of the 29 T cell receptor beta chains below was sequenced from the same sample in a study of response to subunit inactivated influenza vaccine. TCRdb independently ran MiXCR on the RT-PCR reads; one entry per CDR3 protein. Here the sample spans around 200,000 distinct CDR3 sequences, approximately 9.2% being singletons. This specimen was non-naive T cells sorted from PBMCs, taken on the day of vaccination. These receptors were taken from a man aged 50 to 60 who received an inactivated influenza vaccine.

V and J are TRBV10-3 and TRBJ1-4; the D gene is possibly TRBD1 (5 bases). The CDR3 runs 14 residues. Germline CDR1 and CDR2: ENHRY and SYGVKD. V lost 2 bases to trimming and J lost 3 bases, with 7 bases between them. The CDR3 here is CAISEDSSNEKLFF. The DNA for the CDR3 is TGTGCCATCAGTGAGGACAGTTCTAATGAAAAACTGTTTTTT.

This clonotype was seen repeatedly, ten times or more. This chain links TRBV24-1 with TRBJ2-3, with 8 bases lining up with TRBD2. CDR1 KGHDR and CDR2 SFDVKD come from the germline V gene. Trimming at V came to 1 base and at J to 6 bases, leaving 5 bases not matched to a gene. The CDR3 runs 15 residues. DNA for the CDR3: TGTGCCACCAGTGATTTTACTAGCGGTGGGGATACGCAGTATTTT. It codes for CATSDFTSGGDTQYF.

The V call is TRBV20-1, the J call TRBJ2-7; either TRBD1 or TRBD2 may fit D (6 bases each). This CDR3 spans 12 amino acids. Looked up from germline, CDR1 is DFQATT and CDR2 is SNEGSKA (reference sequence). V shed 3 bases and J shed 2 bases, with 8 bases lying between them. The CDR3 spells CSASGGPYEQYF. The CDR3 DNA reads as TGCAGTGCTAGCGGGGGCCCCTACGAGCAGTACTTC.

The chain couples TRBV7-6 to TRBJ2-7, with D unresolved. V shed 3 bases and J shed 2 bases, with 8 bases lying between them. CDR1 is SGHVS, CDR2 FNYEAQ, per germline. This CDR3 is 13 amino acids long. This chain's CDR3 is CASSLWRAYEQYF. The CDR3 coding sequence is TGTGCCAGCAGCTTGTGGAGAGCCTACGAGCAGTACTTC.

This clonotype was picked up many times. The chain recombines TRBV5-4 with TRBJ2-3; possibly TRBD1 or TRBD2 for D (5 bases each). This CDR3 has 13 residues. The V end lost 1 base, the J end lost 11 bases, and 14 bases lay between the germline ends. The V gene's germline CDR1 is SGHNT and CDR2 YYREEE (reference sequence). This chain's CDR3 is CASSLLGDREQYF. CDR3 DNA: TGTGCCAGCAGCTTGTTGGGGGATCGGGAGCAGTATTTT.

The chain links TRBV4-2 to TRBJ1-2; D gene uncertain. V dropped 8 bases and J dropped 7 bases, with 14 bases sitting between them. The CDR3 covers 12 residues. Germline V gives CDR1 LGHNA, CDR2 YNFKEQ. The CDR3 protein is CASGPGVGGYTF. The CDR3 DNA reads TGTGCCAGCGGCCCTGGGGTTGGTGGCTACACCTTC.

This clonotype came up many times. The chain recombines TRBV20-1 with TRBJ1-1; D gene uncertain. Germline loops: CDR1 DFQATT, CDR2 SNEGSKA (reference sequence). The CDR3 spans 12 residues. Deletions cut 4 bases from V and 6 bases from J, with 12 bases between. CDR3 amino acids: CSATTFGAEAFF. CDR3 bases: TGCAGTGCTACCACTTTTGGCGCTGAAGCTTTCTTT.

The rearrangement links TRBV27 to TRBJ2-7, with TRBD2 matching 8 bases. J was trimmed by 3 bases and V by 2 bases; bases with no gene match: 6. The germline V gene encodes CDR1 MNHEY and CDR2 SMNVEV (reference sequence). The CDR3 runs to 15 residues. The CDR3 is CASSLEFGTSYEQYF. Written as DNA, the CDR3 is TGTGCCAGCAGTTTAGAATTTGGGACTAGCTACGAGCAGTACTTC.

This clonotype appeared a few times. The chain links TRBV30 to TRBJ2-2, with 8 bases fitting TRBD1. Losses at the gene ends were 4 bases for V and 7 bases for J; bases not matched to a gene: 8. The CDR3 has 14 residues. CDR1 and CDR2 from the germline V gene are GTSNPN and SVGIG (reference sequence). CDR3 residues: CAWTGTGGHGELFF. The CDR3, as DNA: TGTGCCTGGACTGGGACAGGCGGACACGGGGAGCTGTTTTTT.

This clonotype showed up many times. This sequence joins TRBV24-1 and TRBJ1-2; D unresolved. This CDR3 contains 12 residues. The germline V gene has CDR1 KGHDR and CDR2 SFDVKD. V was clipped by 9 bases and J by 6 bases, with 13 bases between them. The chain's CDR3 is CATYSISDGYTF. As DNA, the CDR3 is TGTGCCACCTACAGCATTTCCGATGGCTACACCTTC.

Comments on this clonotype: A read error may be the cause here, since a much bigger clone is one base away. The chain combines TRBV7-2 with TRBJ2-1; D is perhaps TRBD2 (6 bases). Trimming removed 6 bases at V and 6 bases at J, with 15 bases between. Germline V gene data show CDR1 as SGHTA and CDR2 as FQGNSA. The CDR3 consists of 14 residues. Here the CDR3 reads CASRSGWLGNEQFF. The CDR3 nucleotides are TGTGCCAGCAGAAGCGGGTGGCTTGGCAATGAGCAGTTCTTC.

The chain joins TRBV5-4 to TRBJ2-2, with 9 bases matching TRBD2. The CDR3 consists of 15 residues. J lost 4 bases, V lost 3 bases, and 4 bases had no gene match. Germline V gene sequence: CDR1 SGHNT, CDR2 YYREEE (reference sequence). DNA of the CDR3: TGTGCCAGCAGCTCAGCGGGAGGCCTCACCGGGGAGCTGTTTTTT. Its translation: CASSSAGGLTGELFF. The full variable domain, completed using reference TRBV5-4 and TRBJ2-2, is ETGVTQSPTHLIKTRGQQVTLRCSSQSGHNTVSWYQQALGQGPQFIFQYYREEENGRGNFPPRFSGLQFPNYSSELNVNALELDDSALYLCASSSAGGLTGELFFGEGSRLTVL.

This clonotype occurred a few times. The J gene is TRBJ2-7, the V gene TRBV20-1; D is uncertain. The CDR3 extends over 12 amino acids. The germline CDR1 and CDR2 sequences are DFQATT and SNEGSKA (reference sequence). V dropped 0 bases and J dropped 6 bases, with 9 bases sitting between them. The CDR3 bases are TGCAGTGCTAGAGATCTCCGGTCCGAGCAGTACTTC. It specifies CSARDLRSEQYF.

A few counts support this clonotype. The rearrangement links TRBV27 to TRBJ2-1; 9 bases match TRBD1. The germline V gene encodes CDR1 MNHEY and CDR2 SMNVEV (reference sequence). CDR3 size: 15 residues. Unmatched junction bases numbered 4, after V lost 5 bases and J lost 2 bases. The DNA of the CDR3 is TGTGCCAGCAGTCCCCGACAGGGGGCCTACAATGAGCAGTTCTTC. Translating gives CASSPRQGAYNEQFF.

In this sample, this clonotype turned up many times. V is TRBV7-9 and J is TRBJ2-2, with 7 bases that match TRBD1. V was clipped by 5 bases and J by 7 bases; unmatched bases: 13. The CDR3 spans 16 residues. The germline V gene has CDR1 SEHNR and CDR2 FQNEAQ (reference sequence). The CDR3 DNA reads as TGTGCCAGCAGCAGATGGACAGGTCTTAATAGCGGGGAGCTGTTTTTT. Its translation: CASSRWTGLNSGELFF.

The sample holds many counts of this clonotype. J is TRBJ1-1 and V is TRBV7-3; no firm D call. Germline-derived CDR1 and CDR2 are SGHTA and FQGTGA. V lost 1 base to trimming and J lost 1 base, with 4 bases between them. The CDR3 runs to 13 residues. This CDR3 is CASSLNGNTEAFF. CDR3 bases: TGTGCCAGCAGCTTAAACGGGAACACTGAAGCTTTCTTT.

In this sample, this clonotype turned up many times. CDR3 nucleotides: TGTGCCAGCAGCTTGGATAATAGCAATCAGCCCCAGCATTTT. It is translated as CASSLDNSNQPQHF. The chain has TRBV12-3 or TRBV12-4 and TRBJ1-5; no definite D call. There are 14 residues in the CDR3. Trimming shortened V by 6 bases and J by 0 bases, and 9 bases separated the two germline ends.

This clonotype was picked up a small number of times. The chain uses TRBV6-6 and TRBJ2-5, with D possibly being TRBD1 (5 bases). Germline V gene lookup returns CDR1 MNHNY and CDR2 SVGAGI (reference sequence). The CDR3 is 13 residues long. Trimming removed 7 bases at V and 2 bases at J, with 11 bases between. The CDR3 region has the DNA TGTGCCAGCAAAAACAGGTTTCAAGAGACCCAGTACTTC. It yields the protein CASKNRFQETQYF.

This clonotype was observed many times. This chain uses TRBV6-2 or TRBV6-3 with TRBJ2-1, with TRBD1 identical over 11 bases. With V trimmed by 6 bases and J by 6 bases, 4 bases remained unmatched. The V gene's germline CDR1 is MNHEY and CDR2 SVGEGT. The CDR3 runs to 14 residues. CDR3 amino acids: CASRGTGGGNEQFF. The CDR3 region has the DNA TGTGCCAGCAGAGGGACAGGGGGTGGCAATGAGCAGTTCTTC.

This clonotype was seen a few times. The chain is built from TRBV20-1 and TRBJ1-3; D uncertain. Trimming removed 3 bases at V and 5 bases at J, with 11 bases between. CDR1 is DFQATT and CDR2 is SNEGSKA in the germline V gene (reference sequence). The CDR3 runs 13 residues. The CDR3 sequence: CSAREEGRNTIYF. CDR3 in DNA: TGCAGTGCTAGGGAAGAGGGCCGAAACACCATATATTTT.

This clonotype has just a few counts. The chain employs TRBV7-3 and TRBJ2-3, with D perhaps matching TRBD2 (6 bases). This CDR3 has 16 amino acids. Germline V CDR1 and CDR2: SGHTA, FQGTGA. Trimming shortened V by 1 base and J by 0 bases, and 11 bases separated the two germline ends. The CDR3 is CASSLNPGTSTDTQYF. CDR3 sequence (DNA): TGTGCCAGCAGCTTAAACCCCGGGACTAGCACAGATACGCAGTATTTT.

The chain is built from TRBV11-1 and TRBJ2-3, with 8 positions matching TRBD2. Germline CDR1 reads SGHAT; CDR2 reads FQDESV (reference sequence). Trimming cost V 7 bases and J 2 bases; bases outside gene matches: 8. This CDR3 comprises 15 residues. The CDR3 spells CASTLGGANTDTQYF. CDR3 nucleotide sequence: TGTGCCAGCACCCTCGGGGGGGCTAACACAGATACGCAGTATTTT.

V usage is TRBV29-1 and J usage is TRBJ2-1; 11 nucleotides align to TRBD2. With V trimmed by 4 bases and J by 3 bases, 5 bases remained unmatched. This CDR3 contains 15 residues. Germline V gene data show CDR1 as SQVTM and CDR2 as ANQGSEA. The CDR3 loop reads CSVVSGTSGYNEQFF. As DNA, the CDR3 is TGCAGCGTTGTGTCCGGGACTAGCGGCTACAATGAGCAGTTCTTC.

This clonotype turned up a few times. V usage is TRBV2 and J usage is TRBJ1-1; 7 bases match TRBD1. The CDR3 covers 12 residues. The germline gives CDR1 SNHLY, CDR2 FYNNEI. V dropped 7 bases and J dropped 8; count of bases not matched to a gene: 7. This CDR3 reads CASTGTAWEAFF. The CDR3 DNA follows: TGTGCCAGCACTGGGACAGCCTGGGAAGCTTTCTTT.

The chain has TRBV6-2 or TRBV6-3 and TRBJ2-7; 11 bases map to TRBD1. Trimming cost V 5 bases and J 3 bases; bases outside gene matches: 6. Germline V lookup: CDR1 MNHEY, CDR2 SVGEGT. The CDR3 is 15 residues long. The CDR3: CASSIPGQGVYEQYF. CDR3 nucleotide sequence: TGTGCCAGCAGTATCCCGGGACAGGGGGTCTACGAGCAGTACTTC.

This clonotype was counted only a few times. V gene TRBV6-2 or TRBV6-3 combines with J gene TRBJ1-5, with D perhaps TRBD1 (5 bases). The V gene lost 1 base and the J gene lost 3 bases, with 19 bases spanning the gap. Germline V lookup: CDR1 MNHEY, CDR2 SVGEGT. The CDR3 consists of 18 residues. As DNA, the CDR3 is TGTGCCAGCAGTTACTTTGGCCAGGGAGGTGGGAACAATCAGCCCCAGCATTTT. Protein sequence: CASSYFGQGGGNNQPQHF.

This clonotype was observed at least ten times. The CDR3 DNA follows: TGTGCCAGCAGCCCCGCAAGGGGGCTTGACATTCAGTACTTC. Translation gives CASSPARGLDIQYF. V usage is TRBV7-2 and J usage is TRBJ2-4; 7 positions agree with TRBD1. V trimming: 5 bases; J trimming: 8 bases; junction bases outside the gene matches: 9. The CDR3 sequence is 14 residues long. In germline, CDR1 is SGHTA, CDR2 FQGNSA.

Ten or more counts support this clonotype. V gene TRBV27 combines with J gene TRBJ2-3; the match to TRBD1 covers 7 bases. V trimming: 7 bases; J trimming: 2 bases; junction bases outside the gene matches: 9. Germline loops: CDR1 MNHEY, CDR2 SMNVEV (reference sequence). CDR3 length: 15 residues. The CDR3 spells CASTRTGKSTDTQYF. For the CDR3, the DNA is TGTGCCAGCACCCGGACAGGAAAATCCACAGATACGCAGTATTTT.

This clonotype is medium-sized within its sample. The V and J genes are TRBV7-2 and TRBJ2-5; unclear D gene. V was pared by 3 bases and J by 1 base, with 9 bases between. Germline V gene sequence: CDR1 SGHTA, CDR2 FQGNSA. The CDR3 sequence is 14 residues long. CDR3 loop: CASSLNPFQETQYF. The CDR3 DNA reads as TGTGCCAGCAGCTTGAACCCGTTCCAAGAGACCCAGTACTTC.